These 28 T cell receptor beta chains were sequenced from one sample in a study of vaccination and CD4 T cells after COVID-19. TCRdb re-called the PCR reads through MiXCR, storing one row per CDR3 protein. The table includes some 20,000 distinct CDR3 sequences, around 50% detected once. The material was CD4+ T cells from blood, obtained before SARS-CoV-2 vaccination. The receptors here all came from a human donor who had recovered from COVID-19.

The chain employs TRBV20-1 and TRBJ2-7, with 8 bases lining up with TRBD1. Trimming removed 5 bases from V and 4 bases from J; junction bases left unmatched: 16. Per germline, CDR1 DFQATT and CDR2 SNEGSKA (reference sequence). The CDR3 extends over 16 amino acids. The DNA for the CDR3 is TGCAGTGCTTCCCTTGGGACAGGCGACATAGGGTACGAGCAGTACTTC. Protein: CSASLGTGDIGYEQYF.

The rearrangement links TRBV27 to TRBJ1-1, with TRBD1 identical over 8 bases. The CDR3 loop spans 14 amino acids. V lost 6 bases and J lost 3; bases outside the gene matches: 6. Germline V gene sequence: CDR1 MNHEY, CDR2 SMNVEV (reference sequence). CDR3 in amino acids: CASSRTGRDTEAFF. CDR3 bases: TGTGCCAGCAGCAGGACAGGGAGGGACACTGAAGCTTTCTTT.

This chain uses TRBV7-8 with TRBJ2-5; 9 bases align to TRBD2. The CDR3 has 16 amino acids. With V trimmed by 5 bases and J by 0 bases, 7 bases remained unmatched. Germline loops: CDR1 SGHVS, CDR2 FQNEAQ. The DNA of the CDR3 is TGTGCCAGCAGCAAACAGACTAGCGGCCACCAAGAGACCCAGTACTTC. This sequence encodes CASSKQTSGHQETQYF. Combining the CDR3 with reference TRBV7-8 and TRBJ2-5 gives the whole variable domain GAGVSQSPRYKVAKRGQDVALRCDPISGHVSLFWYQQALGQGPEFLTYFQNEAQLDKSGLPSDRFFAERPEGSVSTLKIQRTQQEDSAVYLCASSKQTSGHQETQYFGPGTRLLVL.

This clonotype is deemed medium-sized. The chain uses TRBV27 and TRBJ1-2, with D possibly TRBD1 on 5 matching bases. Deletions cut 2 bases from V and 0 bases from J, with 10 bases between. This CDR3 has 15 residues. The germline V gene encodes CDR1 MNHEY and CDR2 SMNVEV (reference sequence). DNA of the CDR3: TGTGCCAGCAGTTTAAGACAGCCATCTAACTATGGCTACACCTTC. This sequence encodes CASSLRQPSNYGYTF.

This clonotype was seen a single time. The chain combines TRBV7-2 with TRBJ2-7; TRBD2 matches 7 bases. This CDR3 has 15 residues. Per the germline V gene, CDR1 is SGHTA and CDR2 is FQGNSA. Trimming cost V 5 bases and J 0 bases; bases outside gene matches: 7. The CDR3: CASSLTGTTSYEQYF. As DNA, the CDR3 is TGTGCCAGCAGCCTCACCGGGACTACCTCCTACGAGCAGTACTTC.

This clonotype was detected only once. CDR3 nucleotide sequence: TGTGCCAGCAGCCCTGGGGCTAGATCGAACACTGAAGCTTTCTTT. The encoded protein is CASSPGARSNTEAFF. The rearrangement joins TRBV7-9 to TRBJ1-1; D perhaps matches TRBD1 (5 bases). V lost 5 bases to trimming and J lost 1 base, with 14 bases between them. CDR3 length: 15 residues. Per the germline V gene, CDR1 is SEHNR and CDR2 is FQNEAQ (reference sequence).

The V call is TRBV10-3, the J call TRBJ2-1; D is unresolved. The germline CDR1 and CDR2 sequences are ENHRY and SYGVKD. Trimming removed 3 bases from V and 2 bases from J, with 5 bases in between. This CDR3 region has 13 residues. The CDR3 protein is CAISDATYNEQFF. CDR3 coding DNA: TGTGCCATCAGTGATGCTACCTACAATGAGCAGTTCTTC.

The J gene is TRBJ2-7, the V gene TRBV6-2 or TRBV6-3; 12 bases align to TRBD2. Germline CDR1 MNHEY, CDR2 SVGEGT. This CDR3 is built from 13 residues. V trimming: 8 bases; J trimming: 3 bases; junction bases outside the gene matches: 2. CDR3 protein: CASGTSGLYEQYF. CDR3 DNA: TGTGCCAGCGGGACTAGCGGGCTCTACGAGCAGTACTTC.

The chain has TRBV6-1 and TRBJ2-1, with 8 bases fitting TRBD2. Germline V lookup: CDR1 MNHNS, CDR2 SASEGT. Trimming cost V 6 bases and J 8 bases; bases outside gene matches: 15. The CDR3 length is 16 residues. CDR3 DNA: TGTGCCAGCAGCCTGCATGGTCCGGGAGGGCCCGATGAGCAGTTCTTC. Its translation is CASSLHGPGGPDEQFF.

The CDR3 coding sequence is TGTGCCATCAGTACCGGGACAGGGGGCGGTGAGCAGTTCTTC. It yields the protein CAISTGTGGGEQFF. This sequence joins TRBV10-3 and TRBJ2-1; TRBD1 matches 12 bases. This CDR3 region has 14 residues. Looked up from germline, CDR1 is ENHRY and CDR2 is SYGVKD. The junction had 5 bases not matched to a gene; V was cut back by 5 bases and J by 9 bases.

The rearrangement joins TRBV6-1 to TRBJ1-1, with 7 nucleotides matching TRBD1. CDR3 length: 14 residues. Germline CDR1 reads MNHNS; CDR2 reads SASEGT. V shed 7 bases, J shed 0 bases, and the junction held 5 bases outside the gene matches. The CDR3 protein is CASTLGQLNTEAFF. In DNA form, the CDR3 reads TGTGCCAGCACCTTGGGACAGTTGAACACTGAAGCTTTCTTT.

The gene calls are TRBV12-3 or TRBV12-4 and TRBJ1-5; no reliable D call. The ends were cut back, 3 bases at V and 5 bases at J, with 11 bases in the middle. This CDR3 is 14 amino acids long. CDR3 sequence (DNA): TGTGCCAGCAGTTTGAAGGGAGTCGATCAGCCCCAGCATTTT. Translation gives CASSLKGVDQPQHF.

The chain links TRBV20-1 to TRBJ2-7; D might be TRBD2 (7 bases). V shed 0 bases and J shed 2 bases, with 14 bases lying between them. Germline CDR1 and CDR2: DFQATT and SNEGSKA (reference sequence). CDR3 length: 15 amino acids. CDR3 amino acids: CSARDLREGAYEQYF. CDR3 coding DNA: TGCAGTGCTAGAGATTTAAGGGAGGGGGCCTACGAGCAGTACTTC.

This clonotype was counted between two and nine times. The chain combines TRBV6-5 with TRBJ2-7; no clear D gene. The V gene's germline CDR1 is MNHEY and CDR2 SVGAGI. V lost 4 bases to trimming and J lost 0 bases, with 7 bases between them. The CDR3 length is 13 residues. CDR3: CASSFGVSYEQYF. The CDR3 bases are TGTGCCAGCAGTTTCGGCGTCTCCTACGAGCAGTACTTC.

The chain links TRBV7-9 to TRBJ2-1; tentative D call: TRBD2 (5 bases). The CDR3 covers 17 residues. Germline loops: CDR1 SEHNR, CDR2 FQNEAQ (reference sequence). V was shortened by 4 bases and J by 5 bases, with 21 bases between the two germline ends. DNA of the CDR3: TGTGCCAGCAGCTATCGATCGCGAAACTCGGGGAACAATGAGCAGTTCTTC. Translation: CASSYRSRNSGNNEQFF.

This clonotype appeared a few times. The chain recombines TRBV20-1 with TRBJ1-5; D is undetermined. V was shortened by 4 bases and J by 4 bases, with 14 bases between the two germline ends. Germline V gene lookup returns CDR1 DFQATT and CDR2 SNEGSKA (reference sequence). The CDR3 spans 14 residues. The CDR3 loop is CSAIGPEENQPQHF. In DNA form, the CDR3 reads TGCAGTGCTATCGGGCCGGAGGAGAATCAGCCCCAGCATTTT.

The chain couples TRBV6-1 to TRBJ2-3; D ambiguous. The CDR3 consists of 13 residues. V lost 7 bases to trimming and J lost 6 bases, with 14 bases between them. CDR1 and CDR2 (germline): MNHNS, SASEGT. The CDR3 spells CASTKTSYDTQYF. The CDR3 region has the DNA TGTGCCAGCACCAAAACCTCTTACGATACGCAGTATTTT.

The chain links TRBV6-2 or TRBV6-3 to TRBJ1-5, with unresolved D. In germline, CDR1 is MNHEY, CDR2 SVGEGT. The CDR3 has 13 residues. V was clipped by 6 bases and J by 4 bases, with 10 bases between them. CDR3 nucleotides: TGTGCCAGCAGCAGGTACGTTAATCAGCCCCAGCATTTT. Translation: CASSRYVNQPQHF.

The V and J genes are TRBV6-1 and TRBJ1-1, with 10 bases lining up with TRBD1. This CDR3 comprises 13 residues. Germline-derived CDR1 and CDR2 are MNHNS and SASEGT. J gave up 6 bases and V 5 bases, and 3 bases lay outside the gene matches. The CDR3 nucleotides are TGTGCCAGCAGTCGACAGGGGGCTCCTGAAGCTTTCTTT. Translated: CASSRQGAPEAFF.

CDR3 in amino acids: CASSPVNQPQHF. The CDR3 nucleotides are TGTGCCAGCAGCCCCGTCAATCAGCCCCAGCATTTT. The V gene is TRBV7-2, the J gene TRBJ1-5; D is uncertain. This CDR3 contains 12 residues. V lost 5 bases to trimming and J lost 3 bases, with 5 bases between them. The germline V gene has CDR1 SGHTA and CDR2 FQGNSA.

The chain recombines TRBV12-3 or TRBV12-4 with TRBJ1-5; no reliable D call. V was clipped by 6 bases and J by 7 bases, with 13 bases between them. CDR3 length: 13 residues. The CDR3 loop reads CASSQDPTQPQHF. Written as DNA, the CDR3 is TGTGCCAGCAGCCAGGACCCAACGCAGCCCCAGCATTTT.

The rearrangement uses TRBV7-2 and TRBJ2-3; the D gene is possibly TRBD2 (6 bases). This CDR3 region has 17 residues. CDR1 is SGHTA and CDR2 is FQGNSA in the germline V gene. V was trimmed by 4 bases and J by 0 bases, leaving 17 bases between them. The CDR3 reads CASSSRLAVGSTDTQYF. In nucleotides, the CDR3 is TGTGCCAGCAGCTCACGCTTAGCGGTTGGAAGCACAGATACGCAGTATTTT.

V usage is TRBV24-1 and J usage is TRBJ2-3; D not certain. V was trimmed by 4 bases and J by 4 bases, leaving 2 bases between them. The CDR3 sequence is 11 residues long. Germline V gene sequence: CDR1 KGHDR, CDR2 SFDVKD. CDR3 loop: CATSEADTQYF. The DNA of the CDR3 is TGTGCCACCAGTGAGGCAGATACGCAGTATTTT.

V and J are TRBV7-8 and TRBJ2-3, with TRBD1 as a possible D gene (5 bases). The length of the CDR3 is 14 residues. The ends were cut back, 5 bases at V and 5 bases at J, with 14 bases in the middle. Germline V CDR1 and CDR2: SGHVS, FQNEAQ. The CDR3, as DNA: TGTGCCAGCAGCGAAGACAGTGCAGGAGATACGCAGTATTTT. Protein product: CASSEDSAGDTQYF. Drawing the rest from reference TRBV7-8 and TRBJ2-3, the complete variable domain is GAGVSQSPRYKVAKRGQDVALRCDPISGHVSLFWYQQALGQGPEFLTYFQNEAQLDKSGLPSDRFFAERPEGSVSTLKIQRTQQEDSAVYLCASSEDSAGDTQYFGPGTRLTVL.

The V and J genes are TRBV7-9 and TRBJ2-3; TRBD2 might be the D (6 bases). The germline V and J ends were trimmed by 5 bases and 4 bases, with 16 bases remaining between them. CDR1 SEHNR and CDR2 FQNEAQ come from the germline V gene (reference sequence). This CDR3 spans 15 amino acids. CDR3 loop: CASSPRRLGADTQYF. The CDR3 bases are TGTGCCAGCAGCCCGCGAAGACTAGGCGCAGATACGCAGTATTTT.

This clonotype has a handful of counts. V gene TRBV27 combines with J gene TRBJ2-3; tentatively, D is TRBD1 (6 bases). The CDR3 runs to 15 residues. Germline-derived CDR1 and CDR2 are MNHEY and SMNVEV (reference sequence). V lost 6 bases to trimming and J lost 2 bases, with 15 bases between them. The CDR3 bases are TGTGCCAGCAGCTCATTTGGACAGTTCACAGATACGCAGTATTTT. As protein: CASSSFGQFTDTQYF.

The table lists this clonotype with a few counts. The V gene is TRBV7-9, the J gene TRBJ2-2; D may be TRBD2 (5 bases). Germline CDR1 SEHNR, CDR2 FQNEAQ (reference sequence). V lost 5 bases and J lost 5, with 15 bases in between. The CDR3 covers 15 residues. DNA for the CDR3: TGTGCCAGCAGCCCAGACTATTTACGGACCGGGGAGCTGTTTTTT. Protein: CASSPDYLRTGELFF.

The chain couples TRBV7-9 to TRBJ2-5, with D perhaps matching TRBD1 or TRBD2 (5 bases each). The CDR3 is made up of 13 amino acids. V gave up 5 bases and J gave up 4 bases, with 11 bases separating them. The germline gives CDR1 SEHNR, CDR2 FQNEAQ (reference sequence). For the CDR3, the DNA is TGTGCCAGCAGCCGTGGGACCTCAGAGACCCAGTACTTC. This translates into CASSRGTSETQYF.